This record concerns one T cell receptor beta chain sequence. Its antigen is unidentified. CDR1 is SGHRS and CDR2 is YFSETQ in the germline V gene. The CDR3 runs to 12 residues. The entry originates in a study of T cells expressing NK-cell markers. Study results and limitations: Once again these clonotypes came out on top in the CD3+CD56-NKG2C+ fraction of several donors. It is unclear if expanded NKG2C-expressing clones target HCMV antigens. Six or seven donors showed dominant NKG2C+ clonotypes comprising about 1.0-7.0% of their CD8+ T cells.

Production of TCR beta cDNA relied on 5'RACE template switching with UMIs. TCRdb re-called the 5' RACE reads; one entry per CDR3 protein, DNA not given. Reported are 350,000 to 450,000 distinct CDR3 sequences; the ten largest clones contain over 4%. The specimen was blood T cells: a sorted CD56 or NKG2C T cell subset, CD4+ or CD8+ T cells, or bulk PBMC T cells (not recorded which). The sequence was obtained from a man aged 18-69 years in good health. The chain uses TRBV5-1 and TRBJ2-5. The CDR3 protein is CASAKNQETQYF.